This T cell receptor (beta chain) was found in a study of T-cell reconstitution after alpha-beta-depleted transplantation in children. Study observations and caveats: Newly made T cells mostly supplied T-cell counts and diversity one year after transplant.

A TCRbeta library incorporating unique molecular identifiers was prepared. TCRdb reprocessed the PCR reads via MiXCR and lists one record per CDR3 protein. The sample records about 580,000 distinct CDR3 sequences, around 27% being singletons. For this clonotype: The target antigen is unknown.

The CDR3 is 19 residues long. Germline lookup yields CDR1 SGHRS and CDR2 YFSETQ. Trimming shortened V by 1 base and J by 0 bases, and 20 bases separated the two germline ends. This specimen consisted of PBMCs, obtained before TCRalphabeta/CD19-depleted stem cell transplant. The sequence was collected from a boy under two years old with Wiskott-Aldrich syndrome, due to receive a stem cell transplant. The V gene is TRBV5-1, the J gene TRBJ2-1, with D possibly TRBD2 on 7 matching bases. The CDR3 here is CASSLPRGLALSSYNEQFF. The CDR3 DNA reads TGCGCCAGCAGCTTGCCGCGGGGGCTAGCCCTTAGCTCCTACAATGAGCAGTTCTTC.